The sequence of this TCR beta chain was determined in a study of shared clonotypes between healthy human individuals. For the study at large: Donors had three CD4 naive, three CD4 memory, two CD8 naive and one CD8 memory plate apiece. Findings of the study overall: Collection of samples was limited to blood; tissue repertoires likely differ. Although depth was large, rarefaction showed that sequencing of the sorted subsets was incomplete.

A few counts support this clone. Its specificity is not known. Germline V gene sequence: CDR1 SGHVS, CDR2 FNYEAQ. V was shortened by 5 bases and J by 7 bases, with 14 bases between the two germline ends. The CDR3 is made up of 14 amino acids. The assay was immunoSEQ multiplex PCR, and TCRdb's table has in-frame clones only and misses some. This sample carries about 960,000 clones, over 75% of them seen once, and the ten largest clones take around 1.5%. The donors, healthy adults who were HIV-negative, had experienced no recent acute infections or vaccinations. The chain carries TRBV7-6 and TRBJ1-4, with D unresolved. The sample comprised memory CD4+ T cells sorted from blood. Subset in this sample: CD45RA-negative fraction. The source is a man younger than 35 in good health. In nucleotides, the CDR3 is TGTGCCAGCAGCCTTATGGGCAGCGGTGAAAAACTGTTTTTT. It translates to CASSLMGSGEKLFF.